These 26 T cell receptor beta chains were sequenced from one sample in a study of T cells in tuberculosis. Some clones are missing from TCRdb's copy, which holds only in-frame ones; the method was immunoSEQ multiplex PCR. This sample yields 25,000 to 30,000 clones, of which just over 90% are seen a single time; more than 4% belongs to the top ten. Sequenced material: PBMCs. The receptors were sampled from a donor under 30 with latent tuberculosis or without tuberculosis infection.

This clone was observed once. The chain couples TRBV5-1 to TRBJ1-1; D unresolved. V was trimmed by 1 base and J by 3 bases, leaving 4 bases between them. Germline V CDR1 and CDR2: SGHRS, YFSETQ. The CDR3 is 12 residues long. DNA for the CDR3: TGCGCCAGCAGCTTGTCAGACACTGAAGCTTTCTTT. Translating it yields CASSLSDTEAFF.

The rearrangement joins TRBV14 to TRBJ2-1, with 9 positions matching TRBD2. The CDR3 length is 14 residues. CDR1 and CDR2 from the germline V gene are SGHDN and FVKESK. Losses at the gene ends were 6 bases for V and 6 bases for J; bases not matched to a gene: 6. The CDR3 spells CASSPGLATNEQFF. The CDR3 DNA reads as TGTGCCAGCAGTCCGGGACTAGCAACCAATGAGCAGTTCTTC.

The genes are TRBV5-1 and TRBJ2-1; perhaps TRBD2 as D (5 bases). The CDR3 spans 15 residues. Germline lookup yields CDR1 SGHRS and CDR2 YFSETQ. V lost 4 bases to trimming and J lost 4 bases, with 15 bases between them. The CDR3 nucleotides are TGCGCCAGCAGCGTCCAAGGAGGAGTTTACAATGAGCAGTTCTTC. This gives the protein CASSVQGGVYNEQFF.

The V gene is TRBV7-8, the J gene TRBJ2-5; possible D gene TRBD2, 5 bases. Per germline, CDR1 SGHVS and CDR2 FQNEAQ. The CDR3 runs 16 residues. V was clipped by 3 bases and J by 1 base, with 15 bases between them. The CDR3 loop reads CASSFNSRGSQETQYF. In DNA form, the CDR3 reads TGTGCCAGCAGCTTTAATAGTCGGGGTTCCCAAGAGACCCAGTACTTC.

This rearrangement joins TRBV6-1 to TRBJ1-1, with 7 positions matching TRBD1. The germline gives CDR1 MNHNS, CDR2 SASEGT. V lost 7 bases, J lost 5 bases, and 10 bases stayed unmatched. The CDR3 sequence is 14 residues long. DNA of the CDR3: TGTGCCAGCAATGGACAGGCCGCGAGGACTGAAGCTTTCTTT. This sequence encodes CASNGQAARTEAFF.

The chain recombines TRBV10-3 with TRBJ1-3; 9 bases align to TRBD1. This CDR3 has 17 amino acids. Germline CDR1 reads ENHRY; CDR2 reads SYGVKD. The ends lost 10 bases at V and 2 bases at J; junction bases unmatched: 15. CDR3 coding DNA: TGTGCCACTTTTACGGGACAGGGAGTTTATCCTGGAAACACCATATATTTT. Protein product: CATFTGQGVYPGNTIYF.

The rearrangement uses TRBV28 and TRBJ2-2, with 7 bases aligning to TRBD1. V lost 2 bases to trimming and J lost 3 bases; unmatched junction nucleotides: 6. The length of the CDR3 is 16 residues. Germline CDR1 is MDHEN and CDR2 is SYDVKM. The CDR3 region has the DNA TGTGCCAGCAGTTTAGGACAGGCAAGGGACACCGGGGAGCTGTTTTTT. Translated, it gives CASSLGQARDTGELFF.

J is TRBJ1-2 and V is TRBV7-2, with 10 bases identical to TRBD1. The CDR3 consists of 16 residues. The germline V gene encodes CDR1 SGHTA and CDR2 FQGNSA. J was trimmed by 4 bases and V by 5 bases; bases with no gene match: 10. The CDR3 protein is CASSPNPGQGTYGYTF. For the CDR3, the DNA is TGTGCCAGCAGCCCCAATCCGGGACAGGGGACCTATGGCTACACCTTC.

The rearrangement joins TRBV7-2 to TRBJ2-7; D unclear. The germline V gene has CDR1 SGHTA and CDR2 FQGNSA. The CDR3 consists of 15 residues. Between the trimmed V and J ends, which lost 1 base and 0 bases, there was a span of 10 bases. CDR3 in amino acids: CASSLGPVPSYEQYF. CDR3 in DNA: TGTGCCAGCAGCTTAGGGCCTGTACCCTCCTACGAGCAGTACTTC.

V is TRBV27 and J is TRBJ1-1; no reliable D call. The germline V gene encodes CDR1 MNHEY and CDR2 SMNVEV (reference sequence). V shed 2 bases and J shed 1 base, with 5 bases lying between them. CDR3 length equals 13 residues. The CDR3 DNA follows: TGTGCCAGCAGTTTAACAGAGAACACTGAAGCTTTCTTT. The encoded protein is CASSLTENTEAFF.

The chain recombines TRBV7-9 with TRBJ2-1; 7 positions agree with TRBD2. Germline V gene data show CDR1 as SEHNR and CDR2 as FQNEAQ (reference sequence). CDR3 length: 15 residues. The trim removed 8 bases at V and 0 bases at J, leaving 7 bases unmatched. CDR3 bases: TGTGCCAGCTCCTTTGGGGGGGGCTCCTACAATGAGCAGTTCTTC. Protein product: CASSFGGGSYNEQFF.

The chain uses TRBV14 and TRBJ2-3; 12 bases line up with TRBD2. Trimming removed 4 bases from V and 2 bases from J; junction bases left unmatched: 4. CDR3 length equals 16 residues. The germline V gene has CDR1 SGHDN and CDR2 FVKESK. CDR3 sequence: CASSRGLAGITDTQYF. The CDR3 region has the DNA TGTGCCAGCAGCCGCGGACTAGCGGGAATCACAGATACGCAGTATTTT.

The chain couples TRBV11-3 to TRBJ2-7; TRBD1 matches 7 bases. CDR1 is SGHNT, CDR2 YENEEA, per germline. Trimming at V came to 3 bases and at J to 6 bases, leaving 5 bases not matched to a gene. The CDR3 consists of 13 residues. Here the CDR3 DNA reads TGTGCCAGCAGCTTCACAGGGGCAGGCGAGCAGTACTTC. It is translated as CASSFTGAGEQYF.

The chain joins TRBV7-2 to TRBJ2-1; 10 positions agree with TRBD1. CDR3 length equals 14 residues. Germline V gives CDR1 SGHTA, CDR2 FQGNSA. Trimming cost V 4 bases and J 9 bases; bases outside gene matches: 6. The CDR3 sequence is CASSSSGTGVEQFF. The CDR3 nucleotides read TGTGCCAGCAGCTCGAGCGGGACAGGGGTTGAGCAGTTCTTC.

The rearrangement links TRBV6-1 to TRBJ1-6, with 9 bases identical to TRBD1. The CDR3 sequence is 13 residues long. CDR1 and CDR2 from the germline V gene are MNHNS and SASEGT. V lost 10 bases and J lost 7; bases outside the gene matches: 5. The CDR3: CAITGGTNSPLHF. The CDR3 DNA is TGTGCCATCACAGGGGGCACGAATTCACCCCTCCACTTT.

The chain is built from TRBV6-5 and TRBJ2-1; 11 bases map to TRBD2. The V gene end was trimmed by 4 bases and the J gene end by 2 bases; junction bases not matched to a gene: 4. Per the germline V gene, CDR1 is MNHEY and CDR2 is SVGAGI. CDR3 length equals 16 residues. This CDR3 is CASSWYSGGAYNEQFF. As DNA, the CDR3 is TGTGCCAGCAGTTGGTATAGCGGGGGGGCCTACAATGAGCAGTTCTTC.

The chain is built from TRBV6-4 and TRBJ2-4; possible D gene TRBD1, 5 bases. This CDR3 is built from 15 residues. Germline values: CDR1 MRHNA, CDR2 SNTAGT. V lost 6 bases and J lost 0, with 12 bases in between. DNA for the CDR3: TGTGCCAGCAGCAGCGTAGGGGTAGCCAAAAACATTCAGTACTTC. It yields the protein CASSSVGVAKNIQYF.

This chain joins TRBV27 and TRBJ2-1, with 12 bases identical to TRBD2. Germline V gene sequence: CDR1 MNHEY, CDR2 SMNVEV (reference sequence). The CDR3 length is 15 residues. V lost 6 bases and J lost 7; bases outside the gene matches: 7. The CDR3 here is CASRHTGLAGNEQFF. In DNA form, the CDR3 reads TGTGCCAGCAGACATACGGGACTAGCGGGTAATGAGCAGTTCTTC.

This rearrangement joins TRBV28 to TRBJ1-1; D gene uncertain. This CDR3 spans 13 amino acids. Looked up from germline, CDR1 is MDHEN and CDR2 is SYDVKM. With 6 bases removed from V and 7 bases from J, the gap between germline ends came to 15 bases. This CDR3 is CASSQPSVLEAFF. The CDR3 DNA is TGTGCCAGCAGCCAGCCGAGCGTGCTTGAAGCTTTCTTT.

CDR3 bases: TGTGCCAGCAGGACGACTGGGAACACTGAAGCTTTCTTT. Translated: CASRTTGNTEAFF. V usage is TRBV6-5 and J usage is TRBJ1-1; D is undetermined. The CDR3 is 13 amino acids. Germline CDR1 reads MNHEY; CDR2 reads SVGAGI. With 6 bases removed from V and 1 base from J, the gap between germline ends came to 9 bases.

CDR3 in amino acids: CASTITDRAYEQYF. The CDR3 DNA follows: TGTGCCAGCACAATCACTGACAGAGCCTACGAGCAGTACTTC. The rearrangement uses TRBV28 and TRBJ2-7; D is possibly TRBD1 (5 bases). Germline CDR1 is MDHEN and CDR2 is SYDVKM. The CDR3 consists of 14 residues. V was cut by 7 bases and J by 2 bases, with 15 bases left in between.

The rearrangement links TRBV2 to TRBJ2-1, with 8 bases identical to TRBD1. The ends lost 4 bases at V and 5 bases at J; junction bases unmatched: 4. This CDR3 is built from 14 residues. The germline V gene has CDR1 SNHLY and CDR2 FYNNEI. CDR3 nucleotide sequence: TGTGCCAGCAGTGCCAGGGGGCTAAACAATGAGCAGTTCTTC. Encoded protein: CASSARGLNNEQFF. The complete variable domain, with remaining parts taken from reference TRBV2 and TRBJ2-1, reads EPEVTQTPSHQVTQMGQEVILRCVPISNHLYFYWYRQILGQKVEFLVSFYNNEISEKSEIFDDQFSVERPDGSNFTLKIRSTKLEDSAMYFCASSARGLNNEQFFGPGTRLTVL.

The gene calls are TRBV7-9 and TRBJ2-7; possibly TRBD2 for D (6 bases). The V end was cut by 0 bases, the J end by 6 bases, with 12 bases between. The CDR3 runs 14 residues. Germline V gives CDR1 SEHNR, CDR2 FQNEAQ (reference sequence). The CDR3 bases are TGTGCCAGCAGCTTAGCTGGGGGGTCGACCGAGCAGTACTTC. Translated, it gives CASSLAGGSTEQYF.

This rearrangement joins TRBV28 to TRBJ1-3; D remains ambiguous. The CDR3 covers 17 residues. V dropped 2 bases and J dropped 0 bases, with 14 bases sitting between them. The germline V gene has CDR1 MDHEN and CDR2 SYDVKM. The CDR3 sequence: CASSLHRRLSSGNTIYF. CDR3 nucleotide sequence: TGTGCCAGCAGTTTACACAGAAGGTTAAGCTCTGGAAACACCATATATTTT.

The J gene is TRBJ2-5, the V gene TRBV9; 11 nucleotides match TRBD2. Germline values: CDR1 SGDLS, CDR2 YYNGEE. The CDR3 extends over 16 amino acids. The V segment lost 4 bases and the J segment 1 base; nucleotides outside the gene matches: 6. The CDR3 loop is CASSPWTSGRQETQYF. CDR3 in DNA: TGTGCCAGCAGCCCCTGGACTAGCGGGCGCCAAGAGACCCAGTACTTC. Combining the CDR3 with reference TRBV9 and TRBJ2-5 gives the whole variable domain DSGVTQTPKHLITATGQRVTLRCSPRSGDLSVYWYQQSLDQGLQFLIQYYNGEERAKGNILERFSAQQFPDLHSELNLSSLELGDSALYFCASSPWTSGRQETQYFGPGTRLLVL.

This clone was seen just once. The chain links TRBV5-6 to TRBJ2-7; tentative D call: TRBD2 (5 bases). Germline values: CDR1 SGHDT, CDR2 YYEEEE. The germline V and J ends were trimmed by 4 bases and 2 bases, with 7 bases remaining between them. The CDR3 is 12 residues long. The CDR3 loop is CASSPGTYEQYF. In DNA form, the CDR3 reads TGTGCCAGCAGCCCCGGGACCTACGAGCAGTACTTC. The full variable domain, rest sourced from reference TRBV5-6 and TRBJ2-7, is DAGVTQSPTHLIKTRGQQVTLRCSPKSGHDTVSWYQQALGQGPQFIFQYYEEEERQRGNFPDRFSGHQFPNYSSELNVNALLLGDSALYLCASSPGTYEQYFGPGTRLTVT.